One and the same sample provided the 16 T cell receptor beta chains below, sequenced in a study of regulatory T cells in long-lasting Graves disease (dated by TCRdb to the early 2020s). The receptor library was made with multiplex PCR. Data came from an Illumina HiSeq 4000. iRepertoire HTBI primers and Arm-PCR amplification of CDR3 regions were used to construct TCR beta libraries. TCRdb reprocessing: public reads trimmed at Q25 with fastp, clones called with MiXCR, in-frame beta chains kept. Rows with a matching CDR3 protein are joined into one entry that keeps the most common DNA and genes. The table for this sample lists approximately 540,000 distinct CDR3 sequences; approximately 12% of them were counted only once. Jointly, the top ten make up approximately 9% of the sample. In light of the paper, this sample's time point label describes: newly diagnosed GD, antithyroid drugs for less than 3 months. For both TCR sequencing and RNA sequencing, RNA was extracted from PBMCs using TRIzol.

These data also featured in a second study, about T cells in Graves' hyperthyroidism and ophthalmopathy.

Here the sequenced sample was peripheral blood mononuclear cells (PBMCs), taken at new diagnosis, from a patient treated with antithyroid drugs. These receptors were collected from a woman aged 25-40 years with Graves disease. Donor details come from another sample of the same person, matched by shared clones.

Many counts were recorded for this clonotype. This sequence joins TRBV6-1 and TRBJ2-2, with 8 nucleotides matching TRBD1. The CDR3 has 15 residues. The J segment lost 6 bases and the V segment lost 6 bases, leaving 9 bases of the junction unmatched. The germline V gene encodes CDR1 MNHNS and CDR2 SASEGT. The DNA of the CDR3 is TGTGCCAGCAGCTGGCAGGGGGCTAAGGCCGGGGAGCTGTTTTTT. Translation gives CASSWQGAKAGELFF.

V gene TRBV20-1 combines with J gene TRBJ2-7, with 7 bases identical to TRBD1. The CDR3 runs to 14 residues. CDR1 and CDR2 from the germline V gene are DFQATT and SNEGSKA (reference sequence). The V segment lost 5 bases and the J segment 6 bases; nucleotides outside the gene matches: 13. As DNA, the CDR3 is TGCAGTGCTGGAAAGACAGGGTCTTTACGCGAGCAGTACTTC. This encodes CSAGKTGSLREQYF.

Many counts were recorded for this clonotype. The chain is built from TRBV12-3 or TRBV12-4 and TRBJ2-7; 8 positions match TRBD2. Trimming cost V 2 bases and J 6 bases; bases outside gene matches: 3. The CDR3 covers 13 residues. This chain's CDR3 is CASSLRGGVEQYF. The CDR3, as DNA: TGTGCCAGCAGTTTACGGGGGGGGGTCGAGCAGTACTTC.

This clonotype was picked up many times. J is TRBJ1-3 and V is TRBV29-1, with D tentatively TRBD1 (6 bases). V was trimmed by 0 bases and J by 4 bases, leaving 7 bases between them. The CDR3 is 13 residues long. Germline-derived CDR1 and CDR2 are SQVTM and ANQGSEA. The CDR3 sequence: CSVEDRGGNTIYF. CDR3 in DNA: TGCAGCGTTGAAGACAGGGGCGGAAACACCATATATTTT.

J is TRBJ2-1 and V is TRBV24-1; D unresolved. V shed 0 bases and J shed 7 bases, with 12 bases lying between them. Germline loops: CDR1 KGHDR, CDR2 SFDVKD. The CDR3 has 15 amino acids. The CDR3 spells CATSDLWDSPNEQFF. Here the CDR3 DNA reads TGTGCCACCAGTGATTTGTGGGATAGTCCTAATGAGCAGTTCTTC.

Ten or more counts support this clonotype. V is TRBV19 and J is TRBJ1-5, with 7 bases that match TRBD1. CDR1 and CDR2 from the germline V gene are LNHDA and SQIVND (reference sequence). Trimming removed 7 bases from V and 3 bases from J; junction bases left unmatched: 9. The CDR3 contains 15 residues. In nucleotides, the CDR3 is TGTGCCAGTAACCTCCGGGACAGCTTCAATCAGCCCCAGCATTTT. Amino acid sequence: CASNLRDSFNQPQHF.

This clonotype was seen only a few times. The CDR3 loop reads CSANIGDDYEQYF. CDR3 DNA sequence: TGCAGTGCTAACATCGGGGACGACTACGAGCAGTACTTC. V gene TRBV20-1 combines with J gene TRBJ2-7; TRBD1 or TRBD2 may be the D gene (5 bases each). CDR3 size: 13 residues. V lost 4 bases and J lost 3, with 13 bases in between. The V gene's germline CDR1 is DFQATT and CDR2 SNEGSKA (reference sequence).

Many counts were recorded for this clonotype. The chain uses TRBV6-2 or TRBV6-3 and TRBJ2-7; 11 bases fit TRBD2. V lost 0 bases and J lost 2; bases outside the gene matches: 6. Germline lookup yields CDR1 MNHEY and CDR2 SVGEGT. The CDR3 contains 17 residues. CDR3 region: CASSYSGLAGRAYEQYF. The CDR3 coding sequence is TGTGCCAGCAGTTACTCTGGACTAGCGGGTCGAGCCTACGAGCAGTACTTC.

This clonotype was recorded many times. This sequence joins TRBV18 and TRBJ2-7; D may match TRBD1 or TRBD2 (5 bases each). Trimming took 2 bases from V and 4 from J, leaving 12 bases between them. The CDR3 runs 14 residues. CDR1 and CDR2 from the germline V gene are KGHSH and LQKENI. CDR3 sequence (DNA): TGTGCCAGCTCACCAATGGGGGTTGGGTACGAGCAGTACTTC. Protein: CASSPMGVGYEQYF.

The table lists this clonotype with a count of one. The conserved phenylalanine or tryptophan is not found at the CDR3 terminus, so this likely reflects a read error. This chain links TRBV12-3 or TRBV12-4 with TRBJ2-7, with TRBD1 identical over 8 bases. The CDR3 loop spans 14 amino acids. With 6 bases clipped from V and 3 bases from J, the junction kept 7 bases outside the gene matches. The CDR3 sequence: CASRPQGGNYEQYL. Here the CDR3 DNA reads TGTGCCAGCAGACCACAGGGGGGAAACTACGAGCAGTACCTC.

This clonotype turned up a few times. The chain recombines TRBV11-3 with TRBJ2-7; possible D gene TRBD2, 5 bases. Per the germline V gene, CDR1 is SGHNT and CDR2 is YENEEA. CDR3 length equals 16 residues. The ends were cut back, 4 bases at V and 5 bases at J, with 21 bases in the middle. In DNA form, the CDR3 reads TGTGCCAGCAGCTCTGAGGTGGGGAGAGCGAGGAACGAGCAGTACTTC. It is translated as CASSSEVGRARNEQYF.

V and J are TRBV19 and TRBJ1-1; no definite D call. The CDR3 is made up of 15 amino acids. The V gene's germline CDR1 is LNHDA and CDR2 SQIVND (reference sequence). V gave up 5 bases and J gave up 4 bases, with 17 bases separating them. This chain's CDR3 is CASSRPPGIGTEAFF. The DNA for the CDR3 is TGTGCCAGTAGTCGGCCCCCGGGGATAGGCACTGAAGCTTTCTTT.

The rearrangement uses TRBV20-1 and TRBJ2-2, with TRBD2 matching over 11 bases. Germline loops: CDR1 DFQATT, CDR2 SNEGSKA (reference sequence). Trimming took 7 bases from V and 5 from J; bases not matched to a gene: 6. CDR3 size: 14 residues. CDR3 in amino acids: CSGLLAGVTGELFF. The CDR3 region has the DNA TGCAGTGGCCTACTAGCGGGAGTTACCGGGGAGCTGTTTTTT.

This clonotype showed up many times. The V call is TRBV20-1, the J call TRBJ1-2; D not certain. Germline CDR1 and CDR2: DFQATT and SNEGSKA (reference sequence). V dropped 0 bases and J dropped 2 bases, with 10 bases sitting between them. The CDR3 has 14 amino acids. The CDR3 spells CSARDQVRNYGYTF. CDR3 DNA sequence: TGCAGTGCTAGAGATCAGGTCCGCAACTATGGCTACACCTTC.

This clonotype showed up just a few times. This chain connects TRBV5-5 to TRBJ2-7; 10 bases match TRBD2. The germline V gene encodes CDR1 SGHKS and CDR2 YYEKEE (reference sequence). CDR3 size: 14 residues. The V and J ends lost 2 bases and 6 bases, in that order; junction bases with no gene match: 5. The CDR3 nucleotides are TGTGCCAGCAGCTTCCCGGGACTAGCGAGCGAGCAGTACTTC. Translating gives CASSFPGLASEQYF.

The gene calls are TRBV27 and TRBJ1-1, with D hard to call. The length of the CDR3 is 14 residues. CDR1 and CDR2 from the germline V gene are MNHEY and SMNVEV (reference sequence). V lost 9 bases and J lost 0, with 14 bases in between. The CDR3 protein is CASIPGSLNTEAFF. The CDR3 nucleotides read TGTGCCAGTATACCGGGGTCTCTGAACACTGAAGCTTTCTTT.